This T cell receptor beta chain was profiled in a study of blood T cell repertoires in COVID-19. CDR3 length equals 16 residues. Germline-derived CDR1 and CDR2 are GTSNPN and SVGIG (reference sequence). V dropped 4 bases and J dropped 3; count of bases not matched to a gene: 8. The assay was immunoSEQ multiplex PCR, and TCRdb's table has in-frame clones only and misses some. The table lists 250,000 to 300,000 clones, 75% to 90% of them singletons. This sequence was found in a man aged 60-69 years who had recovered from COVID-19. V is TRBV30 and J is TRBJ2-2; the match to TRBD2 covers 10 bases. Sequencing was carried out using peripheral blood. CDR3 sequence (DNA): TGTGCCTGGACCAAACTAGCGGGACGCTACACCGGGGAGCTGTTTTTT. This codes for CAWTKLAGRYTGELFF. Supplemented by reference TRBV30 and TRBJ2-2, the full variable domain reads SQTIHQWPATLVQPVGSPLSLECTVEGTSNPNLYWYRQAAGRGLQLLFYSVGIGQISSEVPQNLSASRPQDRQFILSSKKLLLSDSGFYLCAWTKLAGRYTGELFFGEGSRLTVL.